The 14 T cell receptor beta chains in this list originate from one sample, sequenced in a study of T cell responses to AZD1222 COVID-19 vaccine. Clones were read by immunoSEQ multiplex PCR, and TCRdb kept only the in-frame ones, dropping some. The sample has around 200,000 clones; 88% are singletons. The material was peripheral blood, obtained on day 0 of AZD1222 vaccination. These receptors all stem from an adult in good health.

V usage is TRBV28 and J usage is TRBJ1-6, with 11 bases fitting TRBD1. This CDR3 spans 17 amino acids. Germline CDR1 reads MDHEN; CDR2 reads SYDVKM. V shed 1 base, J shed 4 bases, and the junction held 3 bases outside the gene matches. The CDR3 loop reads CASSLSGTGGYNSPLHF. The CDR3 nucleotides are TGTGCCAGCAGTTTATCGGGGACAGGGGGGTATAATTCACCCCTCCACTTT.

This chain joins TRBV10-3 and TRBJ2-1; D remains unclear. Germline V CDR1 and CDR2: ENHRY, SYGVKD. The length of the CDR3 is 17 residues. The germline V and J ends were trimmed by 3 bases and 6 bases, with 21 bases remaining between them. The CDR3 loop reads CAISEVMWPGTGNEQFF. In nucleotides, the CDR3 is TGTGCCATCAGTGAAGTCATGTGGCCCGGTACTGGCAATGAGCAGTTCTTC.

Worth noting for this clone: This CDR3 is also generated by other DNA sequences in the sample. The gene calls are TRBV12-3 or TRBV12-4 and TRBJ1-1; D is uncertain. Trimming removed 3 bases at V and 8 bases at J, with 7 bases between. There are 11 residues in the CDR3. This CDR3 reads CASSFLGEAFF. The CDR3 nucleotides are TGTGCCAGCAGTTTCCTCGGAGAAGCTTTCTTT.

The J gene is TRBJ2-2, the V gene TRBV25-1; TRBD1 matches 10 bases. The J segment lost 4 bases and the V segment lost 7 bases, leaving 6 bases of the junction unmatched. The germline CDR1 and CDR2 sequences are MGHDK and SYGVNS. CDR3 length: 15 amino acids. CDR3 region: CASNRGQGTTGELFF. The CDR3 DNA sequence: TGTGCCAGCAACCGGGGACAGGGGACCACCGGGGAGCTGTTTTTT.

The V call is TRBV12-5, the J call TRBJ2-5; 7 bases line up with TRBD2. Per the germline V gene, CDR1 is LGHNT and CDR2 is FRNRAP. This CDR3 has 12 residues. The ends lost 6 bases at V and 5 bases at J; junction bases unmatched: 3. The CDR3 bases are TGTGCTAGTGGGCCAGCGGGGGAGACCCAGTACTTC. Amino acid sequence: CASGPAGETQYF.

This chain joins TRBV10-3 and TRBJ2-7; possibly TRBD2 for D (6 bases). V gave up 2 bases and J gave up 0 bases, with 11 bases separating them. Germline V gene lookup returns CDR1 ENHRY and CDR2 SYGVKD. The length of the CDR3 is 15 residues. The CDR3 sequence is CAISEGGGSSYEQYF. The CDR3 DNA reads TGTGCCATCAGTGAGGGGGGAGGAAGCTCCTACGAGCAGTACTTC.

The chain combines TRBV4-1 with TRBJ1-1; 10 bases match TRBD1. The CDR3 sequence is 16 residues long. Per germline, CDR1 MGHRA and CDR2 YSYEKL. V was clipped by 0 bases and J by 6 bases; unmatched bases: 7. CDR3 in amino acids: CASSQDTDRGKAEAFF. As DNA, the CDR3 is TGCGCCAGCAGCCAAGATACGGACAGGGGGAAGGCTGAAGCTTTCTTT.

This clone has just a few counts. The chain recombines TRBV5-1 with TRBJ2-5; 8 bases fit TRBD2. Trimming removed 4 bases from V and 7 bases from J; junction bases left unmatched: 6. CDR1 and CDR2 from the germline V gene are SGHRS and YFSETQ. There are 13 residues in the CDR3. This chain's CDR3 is CASSNTLAGTQYF. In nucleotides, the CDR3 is TGCGCCAGCAGCAACACCCTAGCGGGGACCCAGTACTTC.

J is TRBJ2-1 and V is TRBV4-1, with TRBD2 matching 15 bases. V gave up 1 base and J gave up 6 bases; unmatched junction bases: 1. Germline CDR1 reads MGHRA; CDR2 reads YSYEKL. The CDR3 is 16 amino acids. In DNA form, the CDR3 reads TGCGCCAGCAGCCAAGGGGGACTAGCGGGGGGCAATGAGCAGTTCTTC. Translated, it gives CASSQGGLAGGNEQFF.

This chain's CDR3 is CASTGRNRDNQPQHF. CDR3 coding DNA: TGTGCCAGCACCGGGAGGAACAGGGACAATCAGCCCCAGCATTTT. The chain recombines TRBV6-5 with TRBJ1-5; D perhaps matches TRBD1 (6 bases). CDR3 length: 15 residues. Germline values: CDR1 MNHEY, CDR2 SVGAGI. Deletions cut 7 bases from V and 3 bases from J, with 16 bases between.

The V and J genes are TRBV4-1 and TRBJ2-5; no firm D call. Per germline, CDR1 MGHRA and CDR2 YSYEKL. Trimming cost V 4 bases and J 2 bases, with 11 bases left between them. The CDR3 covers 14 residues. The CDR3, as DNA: TGCGCCAGCAGCCTTACTGACGGTCAAGAGACCCAGTACTTC. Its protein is CASSLTDGQETQYF.

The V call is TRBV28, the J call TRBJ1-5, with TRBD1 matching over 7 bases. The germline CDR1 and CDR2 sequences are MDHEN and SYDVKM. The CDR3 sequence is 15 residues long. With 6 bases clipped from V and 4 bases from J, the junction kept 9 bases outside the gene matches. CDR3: CASSPRDSLNQPQHF. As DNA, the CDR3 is TGTGCCAGCAGCCCCAGGGACAGTTTAAATCAGCCCCAGCATTTT. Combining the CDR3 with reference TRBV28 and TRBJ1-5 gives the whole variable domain DVKVTQSSRYLVKRTGEKVFLECVQDMDHENMFWYRQDPGLGLRLIYFSYDVKMKEKGDIPEGYSVSREKKERFSLILESASTNQTSMYLCASSPRDSLNQPQHFGDGTRLSIL.

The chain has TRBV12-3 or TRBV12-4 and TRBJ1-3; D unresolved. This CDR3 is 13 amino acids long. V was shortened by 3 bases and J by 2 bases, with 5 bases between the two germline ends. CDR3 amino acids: CASSFSAGNTIYF. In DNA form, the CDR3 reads TGTGCCAGCAGTTTTTCCGCTGGAAACACCATATATTTT.

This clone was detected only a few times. The CDR3 coding sequence is TGTGCCAGTAGGCTTTCGGGACTAGCGGGGGGTAGGACCGGGGAGCTGTTTTTT. Translated: CASRLSGLAGGRTGELFF. V and J are TRBV19 and TRBJ2-2, with 15 nucleotides matching TRBD2. CDR1 LNHDA and CDR2 SQIVND come from the germline V gene (reference sequence). The V and J ends lost 6 bases and 5 bases, in that order; junction bases with no gene match: 10. There are 18 residues in the CDR3.